The clone carrying this T cell receptor beta chain was found a few times. The target antigen is unknown. Trimming cost V 8 bases and J 0 bases, with 5 bases left between them. The CDR3 is 12 residues long. Looked up from germline, CDR1 is ENHRY and CDR2 is SYGVKD. This sample was included in a study of OX40 agonist ivuxolimab in advanced cancers. Study summary: Hepatocellular carcinoma, melanoma, renal cell or head and neck cancer was diagnosed in the dose-escalation patients. At 82.7% male, the cohort had a mean age of roughly 60 years, ranging from about 20 to 90. Partial responses were achieved by three patients, of whom one had hepatocellular carcinoma and two had cutaneous melanoma. Study-wide results and limits: Clonal expansion from baseline to week 6 occurred in both CD4+ and CD8+ T cells.

Here immunoSEQ multiplex PCR was the method, and the copy in TCRdb shows in-frame clones only, minus some. Altogether tens of thousands of clones are present, approximately 81% being singletons, with the ten largest covering about 4.9%. This sequence was found in an adult with an advanced solid tumor such as melanoma, head and neck, liver or kidney cancer. The J gene is TRBJ1-3, the V gene TRBV10-3; D is uncertain. The material sequenced was CD4+ or CD8+ T cells sorted from blood, taken in a trial of the OX40 agonist ivuxolimab. CDR3 coding DNA: TGTGCCATCGGCGGCTCTGGAAACACCATATATTTT. It is translated as CAIGGSGNTIYF.